These T cell receptor beta chains were read from a single sample in a study of identical twins. A single record per CDR3 protein comes from TCRdb applying MiXCR to the 5' RACE reads. The sample lists 240,000 or so distinct CDR3 sequences, roughly 7% occurring once. The same data also went into a second study, on yellow fever vaccine responses in identical twins.

Input material: memory (CD45RO+) T cells sorted from blood. The receptors shown here come from a woman under 30 in good health. Both conserved end residues are part of each CDR3. Each record gives: D gene, clone size, J gene, V gene, CDR3 DNA, CDR3 protein. A D gene is named only where the DNA matches it firmly. Size values are once, few and many counts, or a class for expanded clones, and some rows have none.

TRBD1	few	TRBJ1-2	TRBV5-1	TGCGCCAGCAGGACAGGGACAGCAACTAACTATGGCTACACCTTC	CASRTGTATNYGYTF
.	.	TRBJ2-3	TRBV7-8	TGTGCCAGCAGCCCTAGCGCAAGCACAGATACGCAGTATTTT	CASSPSASTDTQYF
TRBD2	.	TRBJ2-2	TRBV3-1	TGTGCCAGCAGCCAAGAGGTAGCGGGGAGGACCGGGGAGCTGTTTTTT	CASSQEVAGRTGELFF
TRBD1	few	TRBJ2-4	TRBV28	TGTGCCAGCAGTTCGCCCTGGACAGGGGCGAGCAAAAACATTCAGTACTTC	CASSSPWTGASKNIQYF
.	few	TRBJ2-3	TRBV7-6	TGTGCCAGCAGACAGACTAGTGTCGGGAGCGATACGCAGTATTTT	CASRQTSVGSDTQYF
TRBD2	many	TRBJ2-5	TRBV2	TGTGCCAGCACGGGACTAGCGGGAGTGAGGGAGACCCAGTACTTC	CASTGLAGVRETQYF
.	many	TRBJ1-1	TRBV28	TGTGCCAGCAGTTTACGGGAACGGTTGGGACACTTGAACACTGAAGCTTTCTTT	CASSLRERLGHLNTEAFF
TRBD2	many	TRBJ2-1	TRBV27	TGTGCCAGCAGCCGACTAGCGGGAGGGCCGGCGGACAATGAGCAGTTCTTC	CASSRLAGGPADNEQFF
.	many	TRBJ1-2	TRBV12-3/TRBV12-4	TGTGCCAGCAGTTTCACAGGAGTAGGTCCGGGTGGCTACACCTTC	CASSFTGVGPGGYTF
.	few	TRBJ1-2	TRBV6-1	TGTGCCAGCAGTGAAAGGGGCAACTATGGCTACACCTTC	CASSERGNYGYTF
.	.	TRBJ1-2	TRBV6-5	TGTGCCAGCAGCGCGGGGGCGAACTACACCTTC	CASSAGANYTF
.	many	TRBJ1-1	TRBV5-1	TGCGCCAGCAGCTTGCAAGGGGACGTGGCTGAAGCTTTCTTT	CASSLQGDVAEAFF
TRBD2	few	TRBJ2-1	TRBV6-1	TGTGCCAGCAGTGAAGAGACTAGCGGGTTTAATGAGCAGTTCTTC	CASSEETSGFNEQFF
.	.	TRBJ1-1	TRBV11-3	TGTGCCAGCAGCTTAGGGGTGACAGTGAACACTGAAGCTTTCTTT	CASSLGVTVNTEAFF
TRBD2	many	TRBJ2-2	TRBV7-8	TGTGCCAGCAGCAAGGGACTAGGGGCCGGGGAGCTGTTTTTT	CASSKGLGAGELFF
TRBD1	many	TRBJ2-2	TRBV24-1	TGTGCCACCAGTGGACTGGACAGGGCTAAAGCCGGGGAGCTGTTTTTT	CATSGLDRAKAGELFF
TRBD2	few	TRBJ2-1	TRBV10-1	TGCGCCAGCATTGAGTCGGTAGCGGGGGGCCAAGATGAGCAGTTCTTC	CASIESVAGGQDEQFF
TRBD1	many	TRBJ2-2	TRBV5-1	TGCGCCAGCAGCTCAGATGGGACAGGGGCCGGGGAGCTGTTTTTT	CASSSDGTGAGELFF
.	.	TRBJ1-1	TRBV10-3	TGTGCCCTCCGAGGAGGGTCTAACACTGAAGCTTTCTTT	CALRGGSNTEAFF
TRBD1	few	TRBJ2-5	TRBV28	TGTGCCAGCAGTTCCTCCGGGACAGGGTTGAGGGAGACCCAGTACTTC	CASSSSGTGLRETQYF
TRBD2	many	TRBJ2-3	TRBV5-5	TGTGCCAGCAGCTTCGGGCTAGCGGGAGGTGTCGCAGATACGCAGTATTTT	CASSFGLAGGVADTQYF
.	few	TRBJ2-3	TRBV20-1	TGCAGTGCCCCGGACCCTCGAGTCGCCACAGATACGCAGTATTTT	CSAPDPRVATDTQYF
.	.	TRBJ1-1	TRBV7-9	TGTGCCAGCAGCCTCAGGGAGGGGGCTGAAGCTTTCTTT	CASSLREGAEAFF
.	.	TRBJ2-1	TRBV20-1	TGCAGTGCTAGACTAGGGTCTGAGCAGTTCTTC	CSARLGSEQFF
TRBD1	.	TRBJ2-7	TRBV25-1	TGTGCCAGCAGCCCCAAGGGGGCCGCGTCTGACGAGCAGTACTTC	CASSPKGAASDEQYF
TRBD2	many	TRBJ2-4	TRBV6-2/TRBV6-3	TGTGCCAGCAGTGACTCGGGACTAATAGCCAAAAACATTCAGTACTTC	CASSDSGLIAKNIQYF
TRBD2	.	TRBJ2-5	TRBV18	TGTGCCAGCTCACCAGATCTAGCGGCGACCCAGTACTTC	CASSPDLAATQYF
TRBD1	.	TRBJ1-2	TRBV10-3	TGTGCCATCAGTGAGGACAGGGTGGCTAACTATGGCTACACCTTC	CAISEDRVANYGYTF
.	few	TRBJ2-5	TRBV5-5	TGTGCCAGCAGCGGGACCGACCCCCGGACCCAGTACTTC	CASSGTDPRTQYF
.	many	TRBJ2-1	TRBV12-3/TRBV12-4	TGTGCCAGCAGTTTAAATAGGTGGAATGAGCAGTTCTTC	CASSLNRWNEQFF
TRBD1	many	TRBJ1-1	TRBV28	TGTGCCAGCACCCCGGGACAGTGGAAGACTGAAGCTTTCTTT	CASTPGQWKTEAFF
.	few	TRBJ2-2	TRBV20-1	TGCAGTGCTAGAGAGAGGTGGGGGAGCACCGGGGAGCTGTTTTTT	CSARERWGSTGELFF
TRBD2	many	TRBJ2-5	TRBV4-1	TGCGCCAGCAGCCAGCAGGGACTACCGTTTGGGGAGACCCAGTACTTC	CASSQQGLPFGETQYF
.	.	TRBJ1-1	TRBV29-1	TGCAGCGTGCTCCAGGGTGGCGGCACTGAAGCTTTCTTT	CSVLQGGGTEAFF
.	many	TRBJ2-2	TRBV6-4	TGTGCCAGCAGTGACTCCGCAGTCACCGGGGAGCTGTTTTTT	CASSDSAVTGELFF